One sample yielded the 14 T cell receptor beta chains listed below, sequenced in a study of blood T cell repertoires in COVID-19. Libraries were prepared by immunoSEQ multiplex PCR; TCRdb keeps only in-frame clonotypes and omits some of them. The table has some 240,000 clones, 81% seen once. The sample was peripheral blood. The receptors shown here come from an elderly woman with COVID-19, enrolled during active disease.

The rearrangement links TRBV18 to TRBJ1-5; 7 bases fit TRBD1. Germline CDR1 is KGHSH and CDR2 is LQKENI. The trim removed 3 bases at V and 0 bases at J, leaving 8 bases unmatched. The CDR3 is made up of 17 amino acids. The CDR3 is CASSPAQGVYSNQPQHF. The CDR3 bases are TGTGCCAGCTCACCCGCCCAGGGGGTCTATAGCAATCAGCCCCAGCATTTT.

The V call is TRBV5-1, the J call TRBJ2-2, with 11 nucleotides matching TRBD2. Germline V gives CDR1 SGHRS, CDR2 YFSETQ. The CDR3 loop spans 16 amino acids. The trim removed 2 bases at V and 4 bases at J, leaving 4 bases unmatched. The CDR3 DNA is TGCGCCAGCAGCTTAACTAGCGGGGGTTTCACCGGGGAGCTGTTTTTT. This sequence encodes CASSLTSGGFTGELFF.

This chain joins TRBV6-6 and TRBJ1-2; no definite D call. Deletions cut 8 bases from V and 5 bases from J, with 12 bases between. Germline values: CDR1 MNHNY, CDR2 SVGAGI (reference sequence). The CDR3 is made up of 12 amino acids. In nucleotides, the CDR3 is TGTGCCAGCTTGAGACGGGAGTATGGCTACACCTTC. Its protein is CASLRREYGYTF.

V is TRBV7-2 and J is TRBJ2-5, with D possibly matching TRBD2 (6 bases). The V gene lost 0 bases and the J gene lost 2 bases, with 7 bases spanning the gap. The germline gives CDR1 SGHTA, CDR2 FQGNSA. CDR3 length: 14 amino acids. CDR3 region: CASSLAGLQETQYF. In nucleotides, the CDR3 is TGTGCCAGCAGCTTAGCGGGACTTCAAGAGACCCAGTACTTC. Complete variable domain (other parts from reference TRBV7-2 and TRBJ2-5): GAGVSQSPSNKVTEKGKDVELRCDPISGHTALYWYRQSLGQGLEFLIYFQGNSAPDKSGLPSDRFSAERTGGSVSTLTIQRTQQEDSAVYLCASSLAGLQETQYFGPGTRLLVL.

This clone was counted a single time. The chain joins TRBV19 to TRBJ1-2; TRBD1 agrees at 8 bases. Trimming removed 7 bases from V and 2 bases from J; junction bases left unmatched: 6. Germline CDR1 and CDR2: LNHDA and SQIVND (reference sequence). The length of the CDR3 is 14 residues. This CDR3 is CASNHRGMNYGYTF. DNA of the CDR3: TGTGCCAGTAATCACAGGGGGATGAACTATGGCTACACCTTC.

The V and J genes are TRBV18 and TRBJ1-4, with TRBD1 matching over 7 bases. CDR1 and CDR2 (germline): KGHSH, LQKENI. This CDR3 has 15 amino acids. V dropped 3 bases and J dropped 7; count of bases not matched to a gene: 8. The CDR3 sequence is CASSPGTVSVEKLFF. In DNA, the CDR3 is TGTGCCAGCTCACCGGGGACAGTGTCCGTTGAAAAACTGTTTTTT.

This clone was counted a few times. The chain couples TRBV14 to TRBJ1-3; no clear D gene. CDR1 and CDR2 from the germline V gene are SGHDN and FVKESK. The CDR3 is 13 residues long. The ends were cut back, 0 bases at V and 10 bases at J, with 10 bases in the middle. DNA for the CDR3: TGTGCCAGCAGCCAAGATCTACAGTCGACCATATATTTT. It codes for CASSQDLQSTIYF.

V and J are TRBV12-3 or TRBV12-4 and TRBJ1-5, with unresolved D. The V gene lost 2 bases and the J gene lost 2 bases, with 4 bases spanning the gap. The CDR3 has 13 amino acids. CDR3 amino acids: CASSLPGNQPQHF. CDR3 DNA sequence: TGTGCCAGCAGTTTACCAGGCAATCAGCCCCAGCATTTT.

The sample holds one count of this clone. This chain joins TRBV7-6 and TRBJ2-3, with 8 bases fitting TRBD2. Germline CDR1 is SGHVS and CDR2 is FNYEAQ. CDR3 size: 15 residues. The J segment lost 4 bases and the V segment lost 3 bases, leaving 6 bases of the junction unmatched. DNA for the CDR3: TGTGCCAGCAGCTTGGAAAGCGGGGGAGCAGATACGCAGTATTTT. It yields the protein CASSLESGGADTQYF.

V gene TRBV6-5 combines with J gene TRBJ1-2; D is perhaps TRBD1 (6 bases). Between the trimmed V and J ends, which lost 6 bases and 4 bases, there was a span of 18 bases. This CDR3 contains 15 residues. Germline CDR1 reads MNHEY; CDR2 reads SVGAGI. CDR3 amino acids: CASRPSTGKTYGYTF. The CDR3 nucleotides read TGTGCCAGCAGACCTTCGACAGGCAAAACCTATGGCTACACCTTC.

The chain is built from TRBV21-1 and TRBJ1-1; the tabulated D call, TRBD1, remains unverified against the DNA. TRBV21-1 is a known pseudogene. This CDR3 has 16 amino acids. In DNA, the CDR3 is TGTGCCAGCAGCGACCGGGACAGAGATACCCACACTGAAGCTTTCTTT. Its translation: CASSDRDRDTHTEAFF.

This clone was found once. Other nucleotide sequences in the sample specify the same CDR3. The chain carries TRBV7-3 and TRBJ2-2; unclear D gene. CDR1 is SGHTA and CDR2 is FQGTGA in the germline V gene. V shed 4 bases and J shed 0 bases, with 3 bases lying between them. The CDR3 extends over 13 amino acids. Here the CDR3 reads CASSYSNTGELFF. The DNA for the CDR3 is TGTGCCAGCAGCTACTCGAACACCGGGGAGCTGTTTTTT.

This chain joins TRBV6-5 and TRBJ2-7; a possible D gene is TRBD1 (5 bases). The germline V and J ends were trimmed by 5 bases and 2 bases, with 13 bases remaining between them. This CDR3 region has 14 residues. Germline-derived CDR1 and CDR2 are MNHEY and SVGAGI. CDR3 in DNA: TGTGCCAGCAGTAAAAGGGGTGTCCCCTACGAGCAGTACTTC. This gives the protein CASSKRGVPYEQYF.

This sequence joins TRBV6-2 or TRBV6-3 and TRBJ1-1; TRBD1 agrees at 11 bases. V shed 6 bases, J shed 1 base, and the junction held 13 bases outside the gene matches. The CDR3 spans 18 residues. Germline lookup yields CDR1 MNHEY and CDR2 SVGEGT. CDR3 in DNA: TGTGCCAGCAGCCCCCGGAGGACAGGGGGCGCTGGGAACACTGAAGCTTTCTTT. This sequence encodes CASSPRRTGGAGNTEAFF.